Reported below is one T cell receptor beta chain. What it recognizes is unknown. One junction end disagrees with the germline gene, perhaps due to a read error. The source of the sample is a study of blood T cells in healthy people across ages. About the study: There was about one barcoded beta molecule captured by template switching per two T cells. Findings and caveats of the study: Older age coincided with a roughly linear decline in TCR beta diversity per million T cells.

Drawing of peripheral blood yielded ten milliliters from each donor. Combining a sample-barcoded 5' primer with a J-beta primer mix, a second PCR ran for roughly 7 to 12 cycles. Each cDNA molecule received a tag from a template-switch adaptor that had 12 random nucleotides. Each CDR3 protein gets one entry after TCRdb re-called the 5' RACE reads with MiXCR. The sample consists of hundreds of thousands of distinct CDR3 sequences, 22% of them appearing once. The sequence was collected from a man between 65 and 79 years old in good health. Sequenced material: blood.

CDR3 in DNA: TGCAGTGCTAGAGAGGTACGGCAGTCTGGAGACACCATATATTTT. Protein product: CSAREVRQSGDTIYF. The chain carries TRBV20-1 and TRBJ1-3; no clear D gene. There are 15 residues in the CDR3. Germline V lookup: CDR1 DFQATT, CDR2 SNEGSKA (reference sequence).